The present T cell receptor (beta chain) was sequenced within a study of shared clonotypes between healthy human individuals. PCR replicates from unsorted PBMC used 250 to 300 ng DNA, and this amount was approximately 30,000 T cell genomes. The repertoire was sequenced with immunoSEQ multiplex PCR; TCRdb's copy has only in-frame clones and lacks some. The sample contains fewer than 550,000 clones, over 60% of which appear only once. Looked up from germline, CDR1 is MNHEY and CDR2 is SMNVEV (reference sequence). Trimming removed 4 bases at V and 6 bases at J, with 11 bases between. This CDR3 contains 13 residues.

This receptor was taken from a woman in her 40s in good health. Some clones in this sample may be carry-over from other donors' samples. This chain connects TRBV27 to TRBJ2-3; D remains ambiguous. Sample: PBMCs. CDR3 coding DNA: TGTGCCAGCAGTTACCAATCAGCCGATACGCAGTATTTT. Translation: CASSYQSADTQYF.